This T cell receptor (beta chain) was sequenced in a study of cytotoxic CD8 clonotypes in ibrutinib-treated CLL. About this clone itself: Its antigen is not identified.

The CDR3 sequence is 17 residues long. Germline V lookup: CDR1 MNHEY, CDR2 SMNVEV (reference sequence). Unmatched junction bases numbered 13, after V lost 6 bases and J lost 1 base. Overall study findings and caveats: Public clonotypes were uncommon and contracted or stayed stable on treatment.

The targeted sequencing depth was 1 in 200,000 to 1 in 1 million T cells. Sequenced by immunoSEQ multiplex PCR; TCRdb stores in-frame clones only, minus some. The sample has hundreds of thousands of clones; 80% are singletons. The sequencing used PBMCs, collected before ibrutinib treatment. The sequence came from a human donor with chronic lymphocytic leukemia. The rearrangement joins TRBV27 to TRBJ2-5; TRBD2 matches at 8 bases. The DNA for the CDR3 is TGTGCCAGCAGCTTCATCGGGCTAGCGGGCTCCCAAGAGACCCAGTACTTC. Translated: CASSFIGLAGSQETQYF.